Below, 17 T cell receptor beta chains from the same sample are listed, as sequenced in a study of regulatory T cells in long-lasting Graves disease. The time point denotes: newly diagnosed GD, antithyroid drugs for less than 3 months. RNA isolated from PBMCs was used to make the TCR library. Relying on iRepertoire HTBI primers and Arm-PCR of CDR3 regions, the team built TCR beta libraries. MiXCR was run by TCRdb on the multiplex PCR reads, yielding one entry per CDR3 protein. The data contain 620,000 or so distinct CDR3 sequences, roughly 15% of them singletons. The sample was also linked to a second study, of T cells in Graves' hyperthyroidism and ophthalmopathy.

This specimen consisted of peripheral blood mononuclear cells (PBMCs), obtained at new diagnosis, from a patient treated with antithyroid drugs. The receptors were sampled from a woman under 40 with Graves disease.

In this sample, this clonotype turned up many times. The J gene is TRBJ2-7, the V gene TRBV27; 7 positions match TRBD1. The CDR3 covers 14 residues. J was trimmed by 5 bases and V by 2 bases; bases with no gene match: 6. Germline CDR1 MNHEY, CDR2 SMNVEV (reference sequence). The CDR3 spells CASSLRQGPHEQYF. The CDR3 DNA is TGTGCCAGCAGTTTACGACAGGGTCCCCACGAGCAGTACTTC.

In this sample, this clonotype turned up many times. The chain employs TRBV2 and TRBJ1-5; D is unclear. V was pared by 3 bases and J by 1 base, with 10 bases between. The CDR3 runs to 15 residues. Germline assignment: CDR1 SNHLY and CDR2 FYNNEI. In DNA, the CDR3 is TGTGCCAGCAGTGATAACAACTTGAGCAATCAGCCCCAGCATTTT. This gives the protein CASSDNNLSNQPQHF.

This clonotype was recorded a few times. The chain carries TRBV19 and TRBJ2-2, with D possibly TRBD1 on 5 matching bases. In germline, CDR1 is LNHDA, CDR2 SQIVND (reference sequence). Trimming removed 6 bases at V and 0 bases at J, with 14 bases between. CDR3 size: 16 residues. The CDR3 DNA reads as TGTGCCAGTAGGACAGTGGCAGGCCCGAACACCGGGGAGCTGTTTTTT. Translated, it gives CASRTVAGPNTGELFF.

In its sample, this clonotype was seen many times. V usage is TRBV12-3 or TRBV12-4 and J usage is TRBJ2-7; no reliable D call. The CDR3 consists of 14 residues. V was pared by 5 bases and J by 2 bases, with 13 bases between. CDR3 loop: CASSRTAFTYEQYF. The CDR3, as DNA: TGTGCCAGCAGTCGGACCGCATTCACCTACGAGCAGTACTTC.

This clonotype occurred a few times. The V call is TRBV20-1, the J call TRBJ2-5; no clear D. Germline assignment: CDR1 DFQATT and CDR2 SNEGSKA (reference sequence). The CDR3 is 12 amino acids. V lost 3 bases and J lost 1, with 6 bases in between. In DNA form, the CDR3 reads TGCAGTGCTAGGGCACTCCAAGAGACCCAGTACTTC. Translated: CSARALQETQYF.

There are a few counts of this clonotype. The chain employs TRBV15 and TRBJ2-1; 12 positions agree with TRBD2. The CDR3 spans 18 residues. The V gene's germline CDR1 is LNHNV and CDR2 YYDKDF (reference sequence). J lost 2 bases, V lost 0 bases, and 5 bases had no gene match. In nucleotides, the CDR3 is TGTGCCACCAGCAGAGAGGAAGGACTAGCGGGAACCTACAATGAGCAGTTCTTC. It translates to CATSREEGLAGTYNEQFF.

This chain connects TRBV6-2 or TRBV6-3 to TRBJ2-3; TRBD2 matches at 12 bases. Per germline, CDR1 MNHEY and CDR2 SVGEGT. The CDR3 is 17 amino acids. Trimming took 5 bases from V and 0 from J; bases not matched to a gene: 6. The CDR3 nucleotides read TGTGCCAGCAGTGAAATAGGGACTAGCGGGAGCACAGATACGCAGTATTTT. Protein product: CASSEIGTSGSTDTQYF.

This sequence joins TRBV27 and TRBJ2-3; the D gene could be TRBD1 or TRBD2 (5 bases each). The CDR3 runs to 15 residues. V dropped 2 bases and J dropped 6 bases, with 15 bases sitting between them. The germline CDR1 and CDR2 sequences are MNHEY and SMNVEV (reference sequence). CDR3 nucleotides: TGTGCCAGCAGTTTACAGGGACGGGGCATCGATACGCAGTATTTT. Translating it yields CASSLQGRGIDTQYF.

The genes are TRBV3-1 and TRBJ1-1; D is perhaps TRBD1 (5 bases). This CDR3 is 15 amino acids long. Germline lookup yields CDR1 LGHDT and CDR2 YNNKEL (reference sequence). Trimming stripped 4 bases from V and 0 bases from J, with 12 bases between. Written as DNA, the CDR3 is TGTGCCAGCAGCCCGTGGGGCAGTCTGAACACTGAAGCTTTCTTT. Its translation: CASSPWGSLNTEAFF.

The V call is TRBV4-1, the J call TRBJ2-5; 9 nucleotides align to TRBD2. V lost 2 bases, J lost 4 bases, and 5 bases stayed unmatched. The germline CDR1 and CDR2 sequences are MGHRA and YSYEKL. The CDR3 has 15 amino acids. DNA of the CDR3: TGCGCCAGCAGCCAATGGGGACTAGCTTCAGAGACCCAGTACTTC. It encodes CASSQWGLASETQYF.

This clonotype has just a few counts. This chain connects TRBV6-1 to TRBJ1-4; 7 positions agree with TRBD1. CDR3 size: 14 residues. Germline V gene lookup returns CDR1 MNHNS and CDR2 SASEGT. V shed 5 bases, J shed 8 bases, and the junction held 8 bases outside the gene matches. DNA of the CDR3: TGTGCCAGCAGTAGTGGACAGGCCCCGGAAAAACTGTTTTTT. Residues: CASSSGQAPEKLFF.

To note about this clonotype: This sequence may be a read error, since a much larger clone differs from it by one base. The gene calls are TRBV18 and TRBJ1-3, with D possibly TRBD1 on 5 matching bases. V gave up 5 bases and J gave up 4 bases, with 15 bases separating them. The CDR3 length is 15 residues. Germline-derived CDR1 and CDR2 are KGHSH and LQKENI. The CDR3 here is CASSSRGTYGNTIYF. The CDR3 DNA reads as TGTGCCAGCTCATCACGCGGGACCTACGGAAACACCATATATTTT.

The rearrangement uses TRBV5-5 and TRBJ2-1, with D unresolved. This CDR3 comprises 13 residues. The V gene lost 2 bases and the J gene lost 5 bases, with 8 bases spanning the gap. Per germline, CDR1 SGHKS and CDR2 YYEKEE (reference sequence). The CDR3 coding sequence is TGTGCCAGCAGCTTCGTCGGCGACAATGAGCAGTTCTTC. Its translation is CASSFVGDNEQFF.

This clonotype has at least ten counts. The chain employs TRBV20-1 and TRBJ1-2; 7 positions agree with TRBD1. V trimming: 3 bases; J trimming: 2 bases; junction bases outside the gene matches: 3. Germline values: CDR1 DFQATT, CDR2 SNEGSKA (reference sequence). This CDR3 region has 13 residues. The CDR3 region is CSASLTGNYGYTF. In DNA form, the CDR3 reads TGCAGTGCTAGTCTGACAGGGAACTATGGCTACACCTTC.

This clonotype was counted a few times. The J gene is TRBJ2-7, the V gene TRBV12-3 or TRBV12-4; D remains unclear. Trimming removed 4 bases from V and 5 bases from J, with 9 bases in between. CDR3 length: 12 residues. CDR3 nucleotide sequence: TGTGCCAGCAGTTATTGGAGCAACGAGCAGTACTTC. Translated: CASSYWSNEQYF.

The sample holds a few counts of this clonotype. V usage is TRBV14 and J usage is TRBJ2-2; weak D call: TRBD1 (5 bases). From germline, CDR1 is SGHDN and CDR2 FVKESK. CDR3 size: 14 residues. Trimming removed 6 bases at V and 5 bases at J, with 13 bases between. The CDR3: CASREQGITGELFF. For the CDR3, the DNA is TGTGCCAGCAGAGAGCAGGGAATAACCGGGGAGCTGTTTTTT.

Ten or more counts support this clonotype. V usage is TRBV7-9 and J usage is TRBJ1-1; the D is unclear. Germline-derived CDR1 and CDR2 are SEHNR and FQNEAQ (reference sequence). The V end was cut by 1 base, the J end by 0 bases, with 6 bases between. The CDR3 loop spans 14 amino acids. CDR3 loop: CASSLGEVNTEAFF. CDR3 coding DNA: TGTGCCAGCAGCTTAGGGGAGGTGAACACTGAAGCTTTCTTT.